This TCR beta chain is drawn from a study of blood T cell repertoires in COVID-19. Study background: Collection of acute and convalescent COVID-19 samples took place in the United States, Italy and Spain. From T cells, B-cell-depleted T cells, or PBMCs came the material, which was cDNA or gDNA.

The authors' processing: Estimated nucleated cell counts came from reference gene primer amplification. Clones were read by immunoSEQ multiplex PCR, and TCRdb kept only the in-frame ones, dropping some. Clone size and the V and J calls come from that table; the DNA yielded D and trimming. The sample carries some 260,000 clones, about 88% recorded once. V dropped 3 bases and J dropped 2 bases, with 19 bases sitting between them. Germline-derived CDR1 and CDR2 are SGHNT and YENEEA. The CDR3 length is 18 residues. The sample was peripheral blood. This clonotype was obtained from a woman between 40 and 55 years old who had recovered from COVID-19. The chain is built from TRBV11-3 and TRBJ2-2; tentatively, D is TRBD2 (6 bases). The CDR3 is CASSFSPLASANTGELFF. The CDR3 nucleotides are TGTGCCAGCAGCTTTAGCCCCCTGGCTAGCGCTAACACCGGGGAGCTGTTTTTT.